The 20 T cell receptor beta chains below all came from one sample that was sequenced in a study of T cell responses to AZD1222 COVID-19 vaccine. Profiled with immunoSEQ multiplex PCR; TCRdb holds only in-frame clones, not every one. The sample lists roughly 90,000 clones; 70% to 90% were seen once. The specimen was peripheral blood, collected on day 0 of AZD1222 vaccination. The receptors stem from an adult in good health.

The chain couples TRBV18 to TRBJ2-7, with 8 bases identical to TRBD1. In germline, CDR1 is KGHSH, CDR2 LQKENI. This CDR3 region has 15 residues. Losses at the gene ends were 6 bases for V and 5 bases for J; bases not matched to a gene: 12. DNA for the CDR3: TGTGCCAGCTCCAATGTCTTGGGACAGGTTGACGAGCAGTACTTC. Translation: CASSNVLGQVDEQYF.

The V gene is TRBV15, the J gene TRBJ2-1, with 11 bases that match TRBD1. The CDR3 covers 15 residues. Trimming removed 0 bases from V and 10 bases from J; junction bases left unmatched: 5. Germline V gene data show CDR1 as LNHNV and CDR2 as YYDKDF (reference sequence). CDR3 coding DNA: TGTGCCACCAGCAGAGATCGGGGGACAGGGGGAGAGCAGTTCTTC. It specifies CATSRDRGTGGEQFF.

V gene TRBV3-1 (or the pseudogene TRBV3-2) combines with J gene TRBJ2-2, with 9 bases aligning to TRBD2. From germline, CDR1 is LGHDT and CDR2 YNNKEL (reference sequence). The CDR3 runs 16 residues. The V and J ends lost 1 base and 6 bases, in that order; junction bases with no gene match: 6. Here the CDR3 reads CASSQGLAGWAGELFF. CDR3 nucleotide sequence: TGTGCCAGCAGCCAAGGCCTAGCGGGGTGGGCCGGGGAGCTGTTTTTT.

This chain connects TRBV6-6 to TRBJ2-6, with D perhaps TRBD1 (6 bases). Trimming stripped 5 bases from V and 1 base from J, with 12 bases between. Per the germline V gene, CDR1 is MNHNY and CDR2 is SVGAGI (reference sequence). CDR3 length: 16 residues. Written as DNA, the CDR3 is TGTGCCAGCAGTCGAGACAGGCTATCTGGGGCCAACGTCCTGACTTTC. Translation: CASSRDRLSGANVLTF.

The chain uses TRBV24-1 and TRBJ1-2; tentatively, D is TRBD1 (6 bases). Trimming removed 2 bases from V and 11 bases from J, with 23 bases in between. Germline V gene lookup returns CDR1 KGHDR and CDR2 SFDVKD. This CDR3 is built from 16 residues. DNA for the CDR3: TGTGCCACCAGTGATTCGAGACCGGGACACTTGCTTAGGTACACCTTC. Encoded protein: CATSDSRPGHLLRYTF.

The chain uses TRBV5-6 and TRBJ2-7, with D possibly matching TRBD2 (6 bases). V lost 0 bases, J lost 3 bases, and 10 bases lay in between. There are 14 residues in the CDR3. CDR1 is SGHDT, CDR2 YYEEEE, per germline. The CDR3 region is CASSLGGDFYEQYF. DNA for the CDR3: TGTGCCAGCAGCTTGGGCGGGGATTTCTACGAGCAGTACTTC.

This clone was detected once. CDR3 sequence (DNA): TGCGCCAGCAGTCACCCGGAACCCACCTACGAGCAGTACTTC. Protein product: CASSHPEPTYEQYF. This chain connects TRBV10-2 to TRBJ2-7, with D hard to call. Germline loops: CDR1 WSHSY, CDR2 SAAADI. This CDR3 region has 14 residues. V shed 5 bases and J shed 2 bases, with 13 bases lying between them.

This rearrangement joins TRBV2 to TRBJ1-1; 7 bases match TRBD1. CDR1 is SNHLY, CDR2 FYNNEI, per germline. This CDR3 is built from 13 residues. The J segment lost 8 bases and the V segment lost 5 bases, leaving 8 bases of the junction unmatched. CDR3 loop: CASSRDRLQEAFF. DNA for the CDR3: TGTGCCAGCAGTCGGGACAGACTTCAAGAAGCTTTCTTT.

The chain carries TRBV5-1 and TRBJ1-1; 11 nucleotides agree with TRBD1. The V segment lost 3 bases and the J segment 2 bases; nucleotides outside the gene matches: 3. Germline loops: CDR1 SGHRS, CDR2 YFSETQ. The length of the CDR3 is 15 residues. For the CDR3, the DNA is TGCGCCAGCAGCTACAGGACAGGGGGCAACACTGAAGCTTTCTTT. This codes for CASSYRTGGNTEAFF.

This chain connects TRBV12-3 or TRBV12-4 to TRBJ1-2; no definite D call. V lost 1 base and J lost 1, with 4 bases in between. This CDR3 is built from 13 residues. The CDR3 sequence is CASSLDLNYGYTF. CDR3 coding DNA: TGTGCCAGCAGTTTAGACCTTAACTATGGCTACACCTTC.

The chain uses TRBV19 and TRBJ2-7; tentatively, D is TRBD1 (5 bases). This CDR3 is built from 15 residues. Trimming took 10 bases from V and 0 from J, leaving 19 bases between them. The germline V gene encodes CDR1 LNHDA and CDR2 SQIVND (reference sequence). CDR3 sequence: CATVSVGHSSYEQYF. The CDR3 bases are TGTGCCACCGTTAGTGTTGGACATAGCTCCTACGAGCAGTACTTC.

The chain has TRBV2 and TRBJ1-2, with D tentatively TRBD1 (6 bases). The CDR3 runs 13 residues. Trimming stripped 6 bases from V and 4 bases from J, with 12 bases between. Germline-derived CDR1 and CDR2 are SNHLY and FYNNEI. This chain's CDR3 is CASRAGAAYGYTF. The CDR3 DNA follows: TGTGCCAGCAGAGCAGGGGCAGCCTATGGCTACACCTTC.

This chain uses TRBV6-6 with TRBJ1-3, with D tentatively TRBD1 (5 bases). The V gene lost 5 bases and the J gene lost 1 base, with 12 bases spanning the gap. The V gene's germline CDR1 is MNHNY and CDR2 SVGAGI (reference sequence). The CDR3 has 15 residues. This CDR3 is CASSQTTGSGNTIYF. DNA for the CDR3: TGTGCCAGCAGTCAAACAACAGGTTCTGGAAACACCATATATTTT.

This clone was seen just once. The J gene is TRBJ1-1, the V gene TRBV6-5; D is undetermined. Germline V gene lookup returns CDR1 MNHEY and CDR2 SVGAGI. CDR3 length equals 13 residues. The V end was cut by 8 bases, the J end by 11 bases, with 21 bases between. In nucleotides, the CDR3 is TGTGCCAGCTCCGGGAGTCCCCAACCGTACGCTTTCTTT. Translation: CASSGSPQPYAFF.

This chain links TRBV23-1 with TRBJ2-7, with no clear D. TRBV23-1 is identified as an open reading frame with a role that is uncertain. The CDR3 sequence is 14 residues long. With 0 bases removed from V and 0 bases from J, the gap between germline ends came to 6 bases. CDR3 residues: CASSQSHSSYEQYF. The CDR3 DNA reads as TGCGCCAGCAGTCAATCCCACAGCTCCTACGAGCAGTACTTC.

The CDR3 DNA reads as TGTGCCAGCAGCTCAGGACAGTCCCTTGGGGGCTACACCTTC. Amino acids: CASSSGQSLGGYTF. The chain uses TRBV7-9 and TRBJ1-2, with D perhaps matching TRBD1 (6 bases). Germline CDR1 reads SEHNR; CDR2 reads FQNEAQ (reference sequence). The CDR3 totals 14 residues. Trimming stripped 4 bases from V and 8 bases from J, with 17 bases between. The full variable domain, rest sourced from reference TRBV7-9 and TRBJ1-2, is DTGVSQNPRHKITKRGQNVTFRCDPISEHNRLYWYRQTLGQGPEFLTYFQNEAQLEKSRLLSDRFSAERPKGSFSTLEIQRTEQGDSAMYLCASSSGQSLGGYTFGSGTRLTVV.

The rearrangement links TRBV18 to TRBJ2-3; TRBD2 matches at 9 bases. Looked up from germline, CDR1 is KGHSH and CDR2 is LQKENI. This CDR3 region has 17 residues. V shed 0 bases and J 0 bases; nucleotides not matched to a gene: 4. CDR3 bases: TGTGCCAGCTCACCACCGGGACTAGCCCATAGCACAGATACGCAGTATTTT. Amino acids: CASSPPGLAHSTDTQYF.

CDR3: CASNIQAHTEAFF. The DNA of the CDR3 is TGTGCCAGCAACATTCAGGCTCACACTGAAGCTTTCTTT. This sequence joins TRBV6-6 and TRBJ1-1; D ambiguous. The CDR3 is made up of 13 amino acids. CDR1 and CDR2 (germline): MNHNY, SVGAGI (reference sequence). Between the trimmed V and J ends, which lost 7 bases and 3 bases, there was a span of 12 bases.

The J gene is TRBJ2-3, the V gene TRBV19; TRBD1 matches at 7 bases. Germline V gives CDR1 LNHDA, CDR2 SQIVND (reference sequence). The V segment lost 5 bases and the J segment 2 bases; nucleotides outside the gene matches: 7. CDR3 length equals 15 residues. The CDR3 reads CASSQTGAVTDTQYF. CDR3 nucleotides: TGTGCCAGTAGTCAAACAGGGGCGGTCACAGATACGCAGTATTTT.

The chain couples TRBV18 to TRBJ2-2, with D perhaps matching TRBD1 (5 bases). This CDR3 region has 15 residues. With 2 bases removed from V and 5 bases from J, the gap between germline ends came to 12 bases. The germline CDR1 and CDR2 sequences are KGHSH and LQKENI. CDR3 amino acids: CASSPVEGVTGELFF. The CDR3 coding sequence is TGTGCCAGCTCACCAGTTGAAGGGGTGACCGGGGAGCTGTTTTTT.